A selection of T cell receptor beta chains follows, all from one sample in a study of cytomegalovirus exposure and HLA in healthy donors. Measured with immunoSEQ multiplex PCR; TCRdb has only the in-frame clones, and not every one. The sample lists approximately 130,000 clones, 60% to 80% occurring once. Sequencing was performed on PBMCs. Receptor source: a man aged 50-59 years in good health and CMV-seronegative. CDR3s include the opening cysteine and the closing phenylalanine or tryptophan. The D gene is left open where the match is weak. Clone size, where shown, is once, few, many, or a class for clones that have expanded.

j_gene | v_gene | d_gene | abundance | len | CDR3aa | CDR3nt
TRBJ2-1 | TRBV5-5 | TRBD1 | - | 15 | CASSRDRGINNEQFF | TGTGCCAGCAGCCGGGACAGGGGCATCAACAATGAGCAGTTCTTC
TRBJ2-5 | TRBV27 | TRBD2 | - | 17 | CASSLYPPTSGSETQYF | TGTGCCAGCAGTTTATACCCCCCGACTAGCGGGAGTGAGACCCAGTACTTC
TRBJ2-5 | TRBV10-3 | TRBD1 | - | 20 | CAIRGPPLIRGTGDQETQYF | TGTGCCATCAGGGGCCCCCCCTTAATTAGAGGGACAGGGGACCAAGAGACCCAGTACTTC
TRBJ2-1 | TRBV5-1 | TRBD2 | - | 17 | CASTQGLAGVTYNEQFF | TGCGCCAGCACCCAGGGACTAGCGGGAGTAACCTACAATGAGCAGTTCTTC
TRBJ2-7 | TRBV4-3 | TRBD2 | few | 15 | CASSQELASSYEQYF | TGCGCCAGCAGCCAAGAACTAGCGAGCTCCTACGAGCAGTACTTC
TRBJ1-5 | TRBV15 | - | - | 13 | CATSFGGNQPQHF | TGTGCCACCAGCTTCGGGGGAAATCAGCCCCAGCATTTT
TRBJ1-1 | TRBV27 | - | - | 16 | CASSSGPTGRNTEAFF | TGTGCCAGCAGTTCCGGCCCTACAGGGAGGAACACTGAAGCTTTCTTT
TRBJ2-7 | TRBV6-6 | - | - | 14 | CASSIIATRGEQYF | TGTGCCAGCAGTATTATAGCGACCCGGGGGGAGCAGTACTTC
TRBJ1-2 | TRBV14 | - | few | 12 | CASSQGGDGYTF | TGTGCCAGCAGCCAAGGGGGCGATGGCTACACCTTC
TRBJ2-5 | TRBV5-1 | - | - | 15 | CASSPRKGREETQYF | TGCGCCAGCAGCCCCAGGAAGGGCAGGGAAGAGACCCAGTACTTC
TRBJ2-3 | TRBV7-3 | - | - | 15 | CASSLRSGGTDTQYF | TGTGCCAGCAGCTTAAGGTCGGGAGGCACAGATACGCAGTATTTT
TRBJ2-1 | TRBV6-1 | TRBD1 | - | 14 | CASILGTAYNEQFF | TGTGCCAGCATCTTAGGGACAGCTTACAATGAGCAGTTCTTC
TRBJ2-5 | TRBV6-6 | - | few | 13 | CASRRGEQETQYF | TGTGCCAGCAGGCGGGGCGAACAAGAGACCCAGTACTTC
TRBJ1-1 | TRBV27 | - | - | 15 | CASSSAGQGNTEAFF | TGTGCCAGCAGTTCCGCTGGGCAGGGGAACACTGAAGCTTTCTTT
TRBJ2-1 | TRBV6-1 | - | - | 13 | CASRKLLYNEQFF | TGTGCCAGCAGGAAACTATTATACAATGAGCAGTTCTTC
TRBJ2-7 | TRBV6-1 | TRBD1 | few | 16 | CASSEAGTGTFYEQYF | TGTGCCAGCAGTGAAGCCGGGACAGGAACTTTCTACGAGCAGTACTTC
TRBJ2-7 | TRBV5-1 | TRBD2 | - | 16 | CASSLASSGTYREQYF | TGCGCCAGCAGCTTAGCATCTAGCGGGACCTATCGGGAGCAGTACTTC
TRBJ2-5 | TRBV9 | - | - | 15 | CASSVAAGGLETQYF | TGTGCCAGCAGCGTAGCCGCAGGGGGGCTAGAGACCCAGTACTTC
TRBJ1-4 | TRBV7-6 | - | few | 14 | CASSQRATNEKLFF | TGTGCCAGCAGCCAAAGAGCAACTAATGAAAAACTGTTTTTT